This T cell receptor beta chain was captured by sequencing in a study of siplizumab effects on memory and regulatory T cells (dated by TCRdb to about 2019). Some background on the complete study: The effect of the anti-CD2 antibody siplizumab on alloreactive T-cell subsets was examined in allogeneic mixed lymphocyte reactions constructed from human PBMCs. Study-wide findings and limitations: Of the alloreactive CD4+ clones that could be mapped, the Treg-derived share averaged approximately 67% with siplizumab compared with roughly 27% in control reactions. No functional confirmation was obtained for the suppressive function of proliferating Tregs from siplizumab cultures. Siplizumab significantly lowered the cumulative frequency of alloreactive sequences that could be traced to unstimulated CD4+ memory T cells. Greater diversity appeared to be present in unstimulated naive T cells than in memory T cells, and a substantial contribution to the alloresponse seemed to be made by naive cells. About 80-96% of proliferating CD4+ or CD8+ clones could not be given a naive or memory phenotype. Sequences below about 10^-5 frequency were poorly captured, so only a minor fraction of alloreactive clones could be mapped to unstimulated subsets.

Libraries came from the immunoSEQ multiplex PCR assay. Each sample had 85,000 to 100,000 TCR templates assayed by the deep sequencing platform. Genomic DNA extracted from sorted T cells was used for TCRbeta CDR3 sequencing. Concerning the study's data processing: The R programming language was used for clonal analysis of the TCRbeta CDR3 data. Comparing unstimulated samples against CFSE-low samples taken after the reaction was how alloreactive CD4+ and CD8+ clones were defined. By matching sequences to the repertoires of sorted unstimulated Treg and non-Treg cells, each alloreactive CD4+ clone was assigned a regulatory or non-regulatory origin. TCRdb stores this immuneACCESS table with in-frame sequences only. Part of the clones is absent; in the studies checked, under half of the shortfall reflects unresolved V genes, and no reason is known for the rest. D and trimming come from the DNA, and the V and J calls and clone size come from that table. This sample holds tens of thousands of clones; around 97% were observed only once. The ten largest clones take up 0.64% of the sample.

Unstimulated CD4+ memory cells were also sequenced in three donor pairs, together with CD4+ naive, CD8+ TEMRA, CD8+ naive and CD8+ effector memory subsets. TCRbeta CDR3 sequencing was performed on sorted unstimulated T cells and on proliferating T cells recovered from mixed lymphocyte reactions. Fresh whole blood from around 11 HLA-typed healthy donors was used to isolate PBMCs. In the germline V gene, CDR1 corresponds to MNHNS and CDR2 to SASEGT. V has 5 bases trimmed and J has 2 bases trimmed; junction bases matching no gene number 5. The CDR3, cysteine through phenylalanine, is 15 amino acids long. Left in the record is the CDR3 DNA by itself, 45 bases read in frame from the first base. Details on this clone: No antigen is known for it. Base qualities are not recorded, but no much larger clone differs from it by a single base. Other DNA sequences in the same sample also yield this CDR3.

The receptor was derived from a human donor in good health. Rearrangement joined TRBV6-1 to TRBJ2-1, with 8 bases matching TRBD1. Sequencing was carried out using naive CD4+ T cells sorted from blood. The cell subset or site label for this specimen denotes: unstimulated naive T cells. CDR3 sequence: CASSRTGFAYNEQFF. The DNA sequence reads TGTGCCAGCAGTAGGACAGGGTTCGCCTACAATGAGCAGTTCTTC.